Listed below are T cell receptor beta chains from one sample, sequenced in a study of early T cells in non-severe SARS-CoV-2 infection. Via MiXCR, TCRdb re-called the 5' RACE reads, giving one row per CDR3 protein. The repertoire includes around 28,000 distinct CDR3 sequences, around 5.4% of them detected once, and roughly 6.5% sits in the top ten. The sample was whole blood. These receptors all come from an adult who was a healthcare worker with PCR-confirmed SARS-CoV-2 infection or an uninfected control (not recorded which). CDR3s include the opening cysteine and the closing phenylalanine or tryptophan.

V gene: TRBV12-3/TRBV12-4
J gene: TRBJ2-7
CDR3 protein: CASGTSGRAYEQYF

V gene: TRBV2
J gene: TRBJ2-3
CDR3 protein: CASSELGGSGTDTQYF

V gene: TRBV20-1
J gene: TRBJ2-7
CDR3 protein: CSARDPTGGAAEGIYEQYF

V gene: TRBV28
J gene: TRBJ2-3
CDR3 protein: CASKRGGLAGGPNTDTQYF

V gene: TRBV6-6
J gene: TRBJ2-7
CDR3 protein: CASSPGQGGEQYF

V gene: TRBV19
J gene: TRBJ2-6
CDR3 protein: CASSSVFSGANVLTF

V gene: TRBV20-1
J gene: TRBJ2-7
CDR3 protein: CSARGPAGISYEQYF

V gene: TRBV7-9
J gene: TRBJ2-1
CDR3 protein: CASSTRTSRGMNEQFF

V gene: TRBV12-3/TRBV12-4
J gene: TRBJ2-7
CDR3 protein: CASSLGNEQYF

V gene: TRBV6-5
J gene: TRBJ2-3
CDR3 protein: CASSYGTSGTDTQYF

V gene: TRBV27
J gene: TRBJ2-7
CDR3 protein: CASSPPSSYEQYF

V gene: TRBV6-1
J gene: TRBJ1-5
CDR3 protein: CASSWEQGDQPQHF

V gene: TRBV6-1
J gene: TRBJ1-3
CDR3 protein: CASSEAGSSGNTIYF

V gene: TRBV29-1
J gene: TRBJ2-5
CDR3 protein: CSVREPETQYF

V gene: TRBV11-2
J gene: TRBJ2-1
CDR3 protein: CASSLDGTSGRKYNEQFF

V gene: TRBV6-1
J gene: TRBJ2-7
CDR3 protein: CASTQGSVGSYEQYF

V gene: TRBV27
J gene: TRBJ2-1
CDR3 protein: CASRTLGLASLNEQFF

V gene: TRBV7-8
J gene: TRBJ1-2
CDR3 protein: CASSLGTGFGDYTF

V gene: TRBV7-9
J gene: TRBJ2-3
CDR3 protein: CASNQKTEADTQYF

V gene: TRBV18
J gene: TRBJ2-1
CDR3 protein: CASTIMSDNEQFF

V gene: TRBV7-3
J gene: TRBJ2-5
CDR3 protein: CASSLDGETQYF

V gene: TRBV12-3/TRBV12-4
J gene: TRBJ1-2
CDR3 protein: CASSLGTRGGYGYTF

V gene: TRBV21-1
J gene: TRBJ2-1
CDR3 protein: CASPRDPGLDEQFF

V gene: TRBV27
J gene: TRBJ2-6
CDR3 protein: CASADRSSGANVLTF